This T cell receptor (beta chain) was sequenced during a study of blood T cells in healthy people across ages. A second PCR of 7 to 11 cycles used a sample-barcoded 5' primer and a J-beta primer mix. TCRdb used MiXCR to reprocess the 5' RACE reads, holding one entry per CDR3 protein. The sample has roughly 800,000 distinct CDR3 sequences, about 55% seen once. Germline lookup yields CDR1 SGDLS and CDR2 YYNGEE. The V end lost 0 bases, the J end lost 1 base, and 11 bases lay between the germline ends. The CDR3 contains 15 residues. Turning to this clonotype: What it binds is unknown.

Peripheral blood was drawn, approximately 9.7 milliliters per donor. General study points: Researchers deemed the diversity estimates from one million T cells underestimates.

The gene calls are TRBV9 and TRBJ2-7, with D possibly matching TRBD1 (5 bases). This clonotype originated in a man aged 80 or over in good health. The source material was blood. CDR3 coding DNA: TGTGCCAGCAGCGTAGGGGGCCAGTCTTCCTACGAGCAGTACTTC. Protein product: CASSVGGQSSYEQYF. Supplemented by reference TRBV9 and TRBJ2-7, the full variable domain reads DSGVTQTPKHLITATGQRVTLRCSPRSGDLSVYWYQQSLDQGLQFLIQYYNGEERAKGNILERFSAQQFPDLHSELNLSSLELGDSALYFCASSVGGQSSYEQYFGPGTRLTVT.